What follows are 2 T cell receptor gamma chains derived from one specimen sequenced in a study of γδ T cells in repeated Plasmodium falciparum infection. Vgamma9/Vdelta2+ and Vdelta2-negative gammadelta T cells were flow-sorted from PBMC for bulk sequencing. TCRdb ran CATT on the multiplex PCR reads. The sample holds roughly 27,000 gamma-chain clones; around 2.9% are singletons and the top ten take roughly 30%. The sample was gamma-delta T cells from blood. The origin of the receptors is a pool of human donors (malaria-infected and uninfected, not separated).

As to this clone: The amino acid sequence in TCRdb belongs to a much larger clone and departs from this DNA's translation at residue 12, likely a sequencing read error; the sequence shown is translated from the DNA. CDR3 nucleotides: TGTGCCTTGTGGGAGGTGTTACTTTATTATAAGAGACTCTTT. Protein: CALWEVLLYYKRLF. The V gene is TRGV9, but the J gene lacks a call. From germline, CDR1 is GITISATS and CDR2 ISYDGTV (reference sequence). This CDR3 spans 14 amino acids.

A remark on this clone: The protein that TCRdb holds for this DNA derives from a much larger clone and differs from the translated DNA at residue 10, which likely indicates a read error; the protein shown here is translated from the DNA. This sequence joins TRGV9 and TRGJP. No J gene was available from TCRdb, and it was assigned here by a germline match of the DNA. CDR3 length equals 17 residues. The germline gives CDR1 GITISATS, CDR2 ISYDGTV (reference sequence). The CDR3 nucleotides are TGTGCCTTGTGGGAGAAGGGGCAAGAGTCGGGCAAAAAAATCAAGGTATTT. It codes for CALWEKGQESGKKIKVF.